Listed below are T cell receptor beta chains from one sample, sequenced in a study of Graves' ophthalmopathy and Graves' hyperthyroidism. TCRdb ran MiXCR on the multiplex PCR reads and lists one entry per CDR3 protein. The sample lists hundreds of thousands of distinct CDR3 sequences; about two fifths were seen once. Sequencing input: peripheral blood. These receptors originate from an adult man with Graves' ophthalmopathy. Both conserved end residues are trimmed from each CDR3.

TRBV10-3	11	TRBJ1-1	AISEPTGTPAF
TRBV29-1	12	TRBJ1-3	SVGPTGDGNTIY
TRBV18	13	TRBJ1-1	ASSPRQGSGTEAF
TRBV11-2	6	TRBJ1-2	ASSRRV
TRBV7-8	15	TRBJ2-7	ASSPLGQPSQENEQY
TRBV4-2	13	TRBJ1-4	ASSQEWTQNEKLF
TRBV12-3/TRBV12-4	11	TRBJ2-7	ASSIGLDYEQC
TRBV7-2	13	TRBJ2-5	ASSPTGQGAETQY
TRBV20-1	13	TRBJ2-5	CARDRATWGETQY
TRBV7-2	14	TRBJ2-7	ASRKGILGSVYEQY
TRBV5-8	11	TRBJ1-1	ASNTGVTEEAF
TRBV7-9	14	TRBJ2-7	ASSLGDRASSYEQY
TRBV10-3	11	TRBJ2-5	AISEAGVETQY
TRBV24-1	12	TRBJ2-7	ASSYSGSSSEQY
TRBV11-2	14	TRBJ2-2	ASSLAGGLHTGELF
TRBV29-1	10	TRBJ2-5	SLTVSQETQY
TRBV12-3/TRBV12-4	12	TRBJ1-2	ASSSIGGLYGYT
TRBV29-1	11	TRBJ2-7	SVVQGGSYEQY
TRBV7-9	12	TRBJ1-5	ASSLGTGEQPQH
TRBV10-3	14	TRBJ1-5	ASRAGDRGSNQPQH
TRBV29-1	15	TRBJ1-6	SVEVGQGSAEDTPLH
TRBV25-1	12	TRBJ2-2	ASSESLVSGELF
TRBV20-1	13	TRBJ1-5	SATSRGHDNQPQH
TRBV10-3	13	TRBJ1-2	AISEATGGGYGYT
TRBV2	11	TRBJ1-2	ASSEDRGYGYT